What follows are 25 T cell receptor beta chains derived from one specimen sequenced in a study of early T cells in non-severe SARS-CoV-2 infection. TCRdb itself ran the 5' RACE reads through MiXCR, one entry per CDR3 protein. The sample yields about 46,000 distinct CDR3 sequences, about 9.3% seen once. Sequencing was done on a sample of whole blood. Receptors originate from an adult who was a healthcare worker with PCR-confirmed SARS-CoV-2 infection or an uninfected control (not recorded which).

This clonotype was observed a handful of times. V is TRBV28 and J is TRBJ1-1; D remains unclear. V was shortened by 3 bases and J by 5 bases, with 7 bases between the two germline ends. CDR3 length: 12 residues. Germline CDR1 reads MDHEN; CDR2 reads SYDVKM. CDR3: CASSLEWTEAFF. The CDR3 region has the DNA TGTGCCAGCAGTTTGGAGTGGACTGAAGCTTTCTTT.

This clonotype has at least ten counts. The chain combines TRBV9 with TRBJ1-5, with a tentative D call TRBD1 (5 bases). This CDR3 region has 15 residues. Germline assignment: CDR1 SGDLS and CDR2 YYNGEE. V gave up 4 bases and J gave up 1 base, with 12 bases separating them. CDR3 protein: CASSLQGLSNQPQHF. CDR3 nucleotide sequence: TGTGCCAGCAGCCTTCAGGGACTCAGCAATCAGCCCCAGCATTTT. The full variable domain, completed using reference TRBV9 and TRBJ1-5, is DSGVTQTPKHLITATGQRVTLRCSPRSGDLSVYWYQQSLDQGLQFLIQYYNGEERAKGNILERFSAQQFPDLHSELNLSSLELGDSALYFCASSLQGLSNQPQHFGDGTRLSIL.

The V call is TRBV28, the J call TRBJ1-1; TRBD1 might be the D (6 bases). Germline V gene lookup returns CDR1 MDHEN and CDR2 SYDVKM. V gave up 8 bases and J gave up 1 base, with 20 bases separating them. The CDR3 contains 16 residues. DNA of the CDR3: TGTGCCAGCCCCCCCACCCATAGGGGGGGGAACACTGAAGCTTTCTTT. Translating gives CASPPTHRGGNTEAFF.

This clonotype was recorded many times. The CDR3 nucleotides are TGTGCCAGCAGCCTAACTAGTTCTTTACAGTACTTC. Its protein product is CASSLTSSLQYF. The J gene is TRBJ2-7, the V gene TRBV28, with a possible D match to TRBD2 (5 bases). CDR1 is MDHEN, CDR2 SYDVKM, per germline. This CDR3 has 12 amino acids. The ends were cut back, 6 bases at V and 10 bases at J, with 16 bases in the middle.

This clonotype was seen only a few times. V gene TRBV7-2 combines with J gene TRBJ2-2, with 9 bases matching TRBD2. V was clipped by 5 bases and J by 7 bases; unmatched bases: 8. The CDR3 is made up of 15 amino acids. Germline-derived CDR1 and CDR2 are SGHTA and FQGNSA. CDR3 DNA: TGTGCCAGCAGCCGTAGCGGGAGCCCAAACGGGGAGCTGTTTTTT. Translation: CASSRSGSPNGELFF.

This clonotype was counted ten times or more. This rearrangement joins TRBV6-5 to TRBJ2-5; 7 bases map to TRBD1. V dropped 0 bases and J dropped 5; count of bases not matched to a gene: 6. The germline CDR1 and CDR2 sequences are MNHEY and SVGAGI. This CDR3 has 15 residues. The CDR3 is CASSYSRGRGETQYF. CDR3 bases: TGTGCCAGCAGTTACTCAAGGGGGCGCGGGGAGACCCAGTACTTC.

This clonotype was detected ten times or more. The gene calls are TRBV28 and TRBJ2-3, with 12 bases matching TRBD2. There are 18 residues in the CDR3. Germline V gene data show CDR1 as MDHEN and CDR2 as SYDVKM. V lost 2 bases, J lost 4 bases, and 10 bases stayed unmatched. CDR3 sequence reads: CASSLTPGLAGGADTQYF. The CDR3 DNA follows: TGTGCCAGCAGTTTAACCCCGGGACTAGCGGGTGGTGCAGATACGCAGTATTTT.

Of note for this clonotype: A much larger clone lies a single base off, so this may be a read error. The CDR3 carries no conserved terminal phenylalanine or tryptophan, so it likely arises from a read error. The rearrangement uses TRBV29-1 and TRBJ2-5; D ambiguous. Deletions cut 2 bases from V and 8 bases from J, with 12 bases between. The CDR3 runs 12 residues. CDR1 is SQVTM and CDR2 is ANQGSEA in the germline V gene. This chain's CDR3 is CSVENGMGTQYS. The CDR3 DNA sequence: TGCAGCGTTGAAAACGGCATGGGAACCCAGTACTCC.

The CDR3 region is CASSQGGRRAFF. In DNA form, the CDR3 reads TGTGCCAGCAGCCAAGGGGGGAGGCGAGCTTTCTTT. This sequence joins TRBV11-2 and TRBJ1-1; D perhaps matches TRBD1 (6 bases). V lost 5 bases to trimming and J lost 10 bases, with 14 bases between them. Germline CDR1 and CDR2: SGHAT and FQNNGV. The CDR3 runs 12 residues.

This clonotype was detected many times. This chain joins TRBV28 and TRBJ1-1, with D possibly matching TRBD1 (5 bases). The V end lost 6 bases, the J end lost 4 bases, and 15 bases lay between the germline ends. The CDR3 length is 14 residues. Germline CDR1 reads MDHEN; CDR2 reads SYDVKM. CDR3 loop: CASSSIGAGTEAFF. The CDR3, as DNA: TGTGCCAGCAGCTCCATCGGGGCAGGCACTGAAGCTTTCTTT.

This clonotype was observed many times. The chain recombines TRBV6-2 or TRBV6-3 with TRBJ2-2, with D unclear. V lost 6 bases and J lost 3, with 8 bases in between. Germline V CDR1 and CDR2: MNHEY, SVGEGT. This CDR3 spans 13 amino acids. CDR3 DNA sequence: TGTGCCAGCAGCGTCCTAGACACCGGGGAGCTGTTTTTT. Residues: CASSVLDTGELFF.

V and J are TRBV11-2 and TRBJ2-3; 9 positions match TRBD2. The CDR3 extends over 19 amino acids. Germline CDR1 is SGHAT and CDR2 is FQNNGV. Unmatched junction bases numbered 19, after V lost 1 base and J lost 8 bases. CDR3 bases: TGTGCCAGCAGCTTAGTTCCTAGCGGGACCTCCCCCCTAAGTGGTACGCAGTATTTT. It codes for CASSLVPSGTSPLSGTQYF.

Ten or more counts support this clonotype. The chain links TRBV4-3 to TRBJ1-4; D not resolved. Trimming cost V 1 base and J 2 bases, with 8 bases left between them. The CDR3 loop spans 15 amino acids. Germline V CDR1 and CDR2: LGHNA, YSLEER. CDR3 residues: CASSQVWATNEKLFF. CDR3 nucleotides: TGCGCCAGCAGCCAAGTCTGGGCGACTAATGAAAAACTGTTTTTT.

The V call is TRBV6-2 or TRBV6-3, the J call TRBJ2-1; D is perhaps TRBD2 (6 bases). The V gene's germline CDR1 is MNHEY and CDR2 SVGEGT. CDR3 size: 16 residues. The V end lost 5 bases, the J end lost 9 bases, and 23 bases lay between the germline ends. CDR3 DNA sequence: TGTGCCAGCAGTACCCACGGCGGGACCTCCCTTGGTGAGCAGTTCTTC. Encoded protein: CASSTHGGTSLGEQFF.

This clonotype was seen a handful of times. The rearrangement links TRBV7-3 to TRBJ2-2, with 10 bases aligning to TRBD1. The length of the CDR3 is 16 residues. V shed 6 bases and J 4 bases; nucleotides not matched to a gene: 8. Per germline, CDR1 SGHTA and CDR2 FQGTGA. CDR3 region: CASSPRQGASTGELFF. The CDR3, as DNA: TGTGCCAGCAGTCCCCGACAGGGGGCCAGCACCGGGGAGCTGTTTTTT.

This clonotype was counted ten times or more. A junction boundary mismatches the germline segment, possibly from a read error. The chain joins TRBV2 to TRBJ2-7, with 8 nucleotides matching TRBD1. The V gene's germline CDR1 is SNHLY and CDR2 FYNNEI. The CDR3 runs 10 residues. The CDR3 nucleotides are TGTGCCAGCAGGACAGGGGTGTTAGCCTTC. This translates into CASRTGVLAF.

This clonotype showed up many times. This chain links TRBV15 with TRBJ2-3, with 8 bases aligning to TRBD2. Germline V gene lookup returns CDR1 LNHNV and CDR2 YYDKDF (reference sequence). This CDR3 spans 17 amino acids. V lost 1 base to trimming and J lost 7 bases; unmatched junction nucleotides: 13. The CDR3 is CATSRVGQREYIYTQYF. The CDR3 nucleotides read TGTGCCACCAGCAGAGTTGGGCAGCGGGAGTACATTTATACGCAGTATTTT.

The chain links TRBV28 to TRBJ2-1; D possibly corresponds to TRBD2 (7 bases). The germline CDR1 and CDR2 sequences are MDHEN and SYDVKM. V was pared by 5 bases and J by 5 bases, with 16 bases between. There are 15 residues in the CDR3. DNA for the CDR3: TGTGCCAGCAGTCCTTGGGGGGGGCTAGACAATGAGCAGTTCTTC. Its translation is CASSPWGGLDNEQFF. Looking up the rest from reference TRBV28 and TRBJ2-1 gives the full variable domain: DVKVTQSSRYLVKRTGEKVFLECVQDMDHENMFWYRQDPGLGLRLIYFSYDVKMKEKGDIPEGYSVSREKKERFSLILESASTNQTSMYLCASSPWGGLDNEQFFGPGTRLTVL.

This clonotype was observed at least ten times. This chain connects TRBV7-9 to TRBJ2-2; D remains unclear. The V end lost 7 bases, the J end lost 6 bases, and 9 bases lay between the germline ends. The CDR3 loop spans 12 amino acids. Per germline, CDR1 SEHNR and CDR2 FQNEAQ (reference sequence). CDR3 amino acids: CASNPGAGELFF. The CDR3 nucleotides are TGTGCCAGCAATCCCGGCGCCGGGGAGCTGTTTTTT.

The chain employs TRBV27 and TRBJ1-5; D uncertain. The germline V gene has CDR1 MNHEY and CDR2 SMNVEV (reference sequence). Trimming took off 0 bases at V and 2 bases at J, with 8 bases between the two ends. The CDR3 is 15 amino acids. The CDR3 here is CASSLSDDGNQPQHF. The CDR3 bases are TGTGCCAGCAGTTTATCGGACGACGGCAATCAGCCCCAGCATTTT.

This clonotype was found many times. The rearrangement uses TRBV20-1 and TRBJ2-5; no firm D call. Trimming stripped 0 bases from V and 5 bases from J, with 13 bases between. Per the germline V gene, CDR1 is DFQATT and CDR2 is SNEGSKA (reference sequence). The CDR3 extends over 14 amino acids. DNA of the CDR3: TGCAGTGCTAGAGATATACGAGCGTTGGAGACCCAGTACTTC. Protein: CSARDIRALETQYF.

This chain connects TRBV27 to TRBJ2-5; D may be TRBD1 (6 bases). This CDR3 spans 14 amino acids. Trimming left V 4 bases short and J 0 bases short, with 9 bases between. In germline, CDR1 is MNHEY, CDR2 SMNVEV (reference sequence). The CDR3 spells CASSSRDNQETQYF. The CDR3 nucleotides read TGTGCCAGCAGTTCTCGGGACAACCAAGAGACCCAGTACTTC.

The V gene is TRBV12-3 or TRBV12-4, the J gene TRBJ2-7; D might be TRBD1 (6 bases). V lost 3 bases and J 2 bases, leaving 11 bases between the germline ends. The CDR3 sequence is 14 residues long. The CDR3 protein is CASSLGGQTYEQYF. CDR3 DNA: TGTGCCAGCAGTTTGGGCGGACAGACCTACGAGCAGTACTTC.

This clonotype was detected only once. The rearrangement joins TRBV20-1 to TRBJ2-7; D gene uncertain. Trimming shortened V by 1 base and J by 0 bases, and 7 bases separated the two germline ends. The CDR3 spans 13 residues. Germline V gene data show CDR1 as DFQATT and CDR2 as SNEGSKA (reference sequence). The DNA of the CDR3 is TGCAGTGCTAGAGTCACCCACTCCTACGAGCAGTACTTC. It translates to CSARVTHSYEQYF.

Ten or more counts support this clonotype. The chain joins TRBV7-2 to TRBJ2-1, with 7 bases aligning to TRBD2. Trimming removed 3 bases from V and 4 bases from J; junction bases left unmatched: 9. Per germline, CDR1 SGHTA and CDR2 FQGNSA. This CDR3 contains 16 residues. The CDR3 here is CASSFGSKRGYNEQFF. In DNA, the CDR3 is TGTGCCAGCAGCTTTGGGTCCAAGCGGGGTTACAATGAGCAGTTCTTC.